This T cell receptor beta chain was sequenced in a study of T cells in Graves' hyperthyroidism and ophthalmopathy. This clonotype occurred a few times. A patient was excluded if there was uncontrolled infection, other autoimmune disease, pregnancy or lactation. This CDR3 region has 14 residues. Losses at the gene ends were 2 bases for V and 5 bases for J; bases not matched to a gene: 5. Germline assignment: CDR1 LGHNA and CDR2 YNFKEQ. The CDR3 regions of TCR beta were amplified from RNA transcripts. RT-PCR in the first round (using the HTBI primer set) targeted the TCR CDR3. MiXCR was run by TCRdb on the multiplex PCR reads, yielding one entry per CDR3 protein. The repertoire includes approximately 490,000 distinct CDR3 sequences, 22% of them detected once, and approximately 49% sits in the top ten.

This chain links TRBV4-2 with TRBJ2-7; 8 positions agree with TRBD2. Sequencing was carried out using blood. The clonotype comes from a woman in her sixties or seventies with Graves' ophthalmopathy. In nucleotides, the CDR3 is TGTGCCAGCAGCCAAAGCGGGGGTCGGAACGAGCAGTACTTC. It specifies CASSQSGGRNEQYF.